The clone carrying this T cell receptor (beta chain) was picked up a small number of times. Antigen specificity is unknown. This sample stems from a study of CD8 T cells in ankylosing spondylitis. The study, taken as a whole, reports: Previous work reported some of these motif variants in the synovial fluid and blood of reactive arthritis. A motif in TCR beta, a set of eight highly homologous variants, appeared characteristic of ankylosing spondylitis blood. Matched ankylosing spondylitis synovial fluid reportedly showed significant enrichment of disease-linked clones.

This CDR3 has 14 residues. The junction had 6 bases not matched to a gene; V was cut back by 3 bases and J by 8 bases. CDR1 SGHTA and CDR2 FQGNSA come from the germline V gene. 5'-RACE, quantitative and with molecular barcodes, yielded the TCR beta libraries. One entry per CDR3 protein results from TCRdb running MiXCR on the 5' RACE reads. The data contain nearly 250,000 distinct CDR3 sequences, more than 25% of them singletons. This receptor was taken from a male donor with ankylosing spondylitis or in good health (not recorded which). Sequenced: blood, either unsorted or a sorted T cell fraction (not recorded which). The chain has TRBV7-2 and TRBJ1-2; 10 bases fit TRBD1. The CDR3 sequence: CASSFRDRGVGYTF. CDR3 nucleotides: TGTGCCAGCAGCTTCCGGGACAGGGGAGTGGGCTACACCTTC.